Listed below are T cell receptor beta chains from one sample, sequenced in a study of T cell responses to AZD1222 COVID-19 vaccine. Assay used: immunoSEQ multiplex PCR; TCRdb lists only in-frame clones, some missing. The sample lists about 140,000 clones, about 93% occurring once. The sequenced sample was peripheral blood, obtained 28 days after the second AZD1222 dose. The receptors were sampled from an adult who received the AZD1222 COVID-19 vaccine. Both conserved end residues are trimmed from each CDR3.

>TRBV28|TRBJ2-5
ASSLENNWGTQY
>TRBV29-1|TRBJ2-2
SVGPFGTGELF
>TRBV3-1/TRBV3-2|TRBJ1-1
ASSPPGRTTEAF
>TRBV19|TRBJ1-1
ASSTGYTEAF
>TRBV18|TRBJ2-7
ASSPMGLDGDEQY
>TRBV7-3|TRBJ2-1
ASGQGAYNEQF
>TRBV7-3|TRBJ2-6
ASSLLGMISSGANVLT
>TRBV28|TRBJ1-2
ASRLQGADYGYT
>TRBV4-3|TRBJ2-7
ASSQDARTEQY
>TRBV6-5|TRBJ1-2
ASSPGQGVLYT
>TRBV2|TRBJ1-1
ASSEEVRAF
>TRBV12-3/TRBV12-4|TRBJ1-2
ASSLPWGQRYT
>TRBV30|TRBJ1-4
AWSSGAENEKLF
>TRBV7-2|TRBJ2-3
ASSSTRGGDTDTQY
>TRBV6-5|TRBJ1-5
ASSTGSNQPQH
>TRBV7-8|TRBJ2-7
ASSSPWRGSYEQY
>TRBV28|TRBJ1-5
ASTPRGLFQPQH